One sample yielded the 31 T cell receptor beta chains listed below, sequenced in a study of T cells in Graves' hyperthyroidism and ophthalmopathy. Researchers amplified the TCR beta CDR3 regions from RNA transcripts. The primer set for the first-round RT-PCR of the TCR CDR3 was HTBI. TCRdb re-derived calls from the multiplex PCR reads in MiXCR, one entry per CDR3 protein. The sample yields a few hundred thousand distinct CDR3 sequences, around 15% seen once. Sample: blood. The source is a woman aged 40-49 years with Graves' ophthalmopathy.

A remark on this clonotype: One base away lies a much larger clone, so this may be a sequencing read error. J is TRBJ1-5 and V is TRBV20-1; tentative D call: TRBD1 (5 bases). Germline V gene sequence: CDR1 DFQATT, CDR2 SNEGSKA (reference sequence). The CDR3 covers 15 residues. Written as DNA, the CDR3 is TGCAGTGCTCGATCCTCAGGGTTGGGCAATCAGCCCCATCATTTT. Protein product: CSARSSGLGNQPHHF.

This clonotype has just a few counts. J is TRBJ2-1 and V is TRBV19; TRBD2 aligns across 8 bases. Germline V gene sequence: CDR1 LNHDA, CDR2 SQIVND (reference sequence). V was pared by 1 base and J by 10 bases, with 15 bases of the junction left unmatched. This CDR3 has 17 amino acids. The CDR3 protein is CASSIARGSGTRGEQFF. CDR3 nucleotides: TGTGCCAGTAGTATAGCAAGGGGTAGCGGGACTCGGGGGGAGCAGTTCTTC.

Ten or more counts support this clonotype. This rearrangement joins TRBV20-1 to TRBJ2-1, with 8 bases identical to TRBD2. The ends lost 0 bases at V and 4 bases at J; junction bases unmatched: 11. The germline V gene has CDR1 DFQATT and CDR2 SNEGSKA (reference sequence). The CDR3 spans 17 residues. The CDR3 DNA is TGCAGTGCTAGAGAATTTCGGGGGGGCGCTGGATACAATGAGCAGTTCTTC. Residues: CSAREFRGGAGYNEQFF.

This clonotype has at least ten counts. V is TRBV27 and J is TRBJ2-5, with 14 bases aligning to TRBD2. The CDR3 covers 16 residues. Germline CDR1 and CDR2: MNHEY and SMNVEV (reference sequence). With V trimmed by 4 bases and J by 4 bases, 5 bases remained unmatched. The CDR3 protein is CASSSWTSGRLETQYF. CDR3 DNA: TGTGCCAGCAGTTCCTGGACTAGCGGGAGGCTAGAGACCCAGTACTTC.

In this sample, this clonotype turned up a few times. Since a much larger clone is just one base distant, this may be a read error. The chain employs TRBV28 and TRBJ1-1; 7 bases fit TRBD1. This CDR3 spans 15 amino acids. The germline V gene has CDR1 MDHEN and CDR2 SYDVKM. The CDR3 here is CASSSPGQRNTEASF. The CDR3, as DNA: TGTGCCAGCAGTTCCCCGGGACAGAGAAACACTGAAGCTTCCTTT. Filled out from reference TRBV28 and TRBJ1-1, the complete variable domain reads DVKVTQSSRYLVKRTGEKVFLECVQDMDHENMFWYRQDPGLGLRLIYFSYDVKMKEKGDIPEGYSVSREKKERFSLILESASTNQTSMYLCASSSPGQRNTEASFGQGTRLTVV.

This clonotype has more than one count but fewer than ten. V and J are TRBV27 and TRBJ2-1; D is ambiguous. CDR1 and CDR2 from the germline V gene are MNHEY and SMNVEV (reference sequence). Trimming left V 5 bases short and J 5 bases short, with 4 bases between. This CDR3 has 11 amino acids. DNA for the CDR3: TGTGCCAGCAGTATGAACAATGAGCAGTTCTTC. Protein product: CASSMNNEQFF.

The V call is TRBV7-9, the J call TRBJ2-6; 8 bases are a match to TRBD1. This CDR3 spans 17 amino acids. The germline CDR1 and CDR2 sequences are SEHNR and FQNEAQ (reference sequence). V shed 3 bases and J 1 base; nucleotides not matched to a gene: 5. CDR3 nucleotides: TGTGCCAGCAGCTTTTTACAGGGGGTTTCTGGGGCCAACGTCCTGACTTTC. This gives the protein CASSFLQGVSGANVLTF.

In its sample, this clonotype was seen many times. The rearrangement uses TRBV13 and TRBJ2-1; no definite D call. V lost 5 bases, J lost 2 bases, and 13 bases lay in between. This CDR3 has 15 residues. Looked up from germline, CDR1 is PRHDT and CDR2 is FYEKMQ (reference sequence). This CDR3 reads CASSLRVSPYNEQFF. The CDR3 DNA follows: TGTGCCAGCAGCCTACGCGTGAGTCCCTACAATGAGCAGTTCTTC.

This clonotype was recorded many times. The CDR3 DNA is TGCAGTGCCCGCGGACTGGACTATGGCTACACCTTC. Translating gives CSARGLDYGYTF. The V gene is TRBV20-1, the J gene TRBJ1-2; no clear D. Germline CDR1 is DFQATT and CDR2 is SNEGSKA (reference sequence). V was trimmed by 6 bases and J by 3 bases, leaving 11 bases between them. The CDR3 is made up of 12 amino acids.

This clonotype was seen ten or more times. The gene calls are TRBV5-1 and TRBJ1-1; no clear D. Germline values: CDR1 SGHRS, CDR2 YFSETQ. V lost 4 bases and J 0 bases, leaving 13 bases between the germline ends. The CDR3 is 15 amino acids. The chain's CDR3 is CASSPVGSMNTEAFF. CDR3 DNA: TGCGCCAGCAGCCCGGTGGGGTCCATGAACACTGAAGCTTTCTTT.

This clonotype showed up many times. The CDR3 protein is CSAHSGRAGGEQFF. CDR3 DNA: TGCAGTGCCCATAGCGGGAGGGCCGGCGGTGAGCAGTTCTTC. This chain connects TRBV20-1 to TRBJ2-1; TRBD2 aligns across 11 bases. From germline, CDR1 is DFQATT and CDR2 SNEGSKA (reference sequence). This CDR3 has 14 residues. After removal of 6 bases from V and 9 bases from J, the junction contained 10 bases not matched to a gene.

The chain recombines TRBV18 with TRBJ2-1, with D perhaps matching TRBD2 (5 bases). The CDR3 covers 12 residues. Germline-derived CDR1 and CDR2 are KGHSH and LQKENI. The ends were cut back, 8 bases at V and 6 bases at J, with 11 bases in the middle. The CDR3 nucleotides read TGTGCCAGCCAAAACCGGGGCAATGAGCAGTTCTTC. It codes for CASQNRGNEQFF. Full variable domain (outside the CDR3, taken from reference TRBV18 and TRBJ2-1): NAGVMQNPRHLVRRRGQEARLRCSPMKGHSHVYWYRQLPEEGLKFMVYLQKENIIDESGMPKERFSAEFPKEGPSILRIQQVVRGDSAAYFCASQNRGNEQFFGPGTRLTVL.

This clonotype was found many times. The V and J genes are TRBV6-1 and TRBJ2-7; 10 bases fit TRBD1. Germline CDR1 and CDR2: MNHNS and SASEGT. The CDR3 length is 17 residues. Losses at the gene ends were 5 bases for V and 5 bases for J; bases not matched to a gene: 15. CDR3 bases: TGTGCCAGCAGTCCCCCGGGACAGGGGCGCGATAGGGACGAGCAGTACTTC. This gives the protein CASSPPGQGRDRDEQYF.

In this sample, this clonotype turned up a few times. The chain links TRBV19 to TRBJ1-5; TRBD1 matches 9 bases. CDR1 is LNHDA, CDR2 SQIVND, per germline (reference sequence). With 4 bases clipped from V and 0 bases from J, the junction kept 7 bases outside the gene matches. CDR3 length: 17 amino acids. CDR3 sequence (DNA): TGTGCCAGTAGTAGGGGACAGGGAGGCTATAGCAATCAGCCCCAGCATTTT. It encodes CASSRGQGGYSNQPQHF.

This clonotype was detected only a few times. The chain is built from TRBV30 and TRBJ2-3; 11 bases match TRBD2. Germline V gene lookup returns CDR1 GTSNPN and CDR2 SVGIG (reference sequence). The V and J ends lost 7 bases and 6 bases, in that order; junction bases with no gene match: 6. The CDR3 spans 13 residues. The CDR3 nucleotides read TGTGCCTCTACTAGCGGGAGTGGGGATACGCAGTATTTT. Amino acid sequence: CASTSGSGDTQYF.

The chain couples TRBV2 to TRBJ2-1, with D possibly TRBD2 on 6 matching bases. Germline loops: CDR1 SNHLY, CDR2 FYNNEI. The CDR3 totals 12 residues. Trimming removed 8 bases from V and 9 bases from J, with 14 bases in between. CDR3 sequence: CASGTYSSEQFF. The DNA for the CDR3 is TGTGCCAGCGGGACTTATAGCAGTGAGCAGTTCTTC.

This clonotype was counted ten times or more. The V call is TRBV10-3, the J call TRBJ2-7, with 11 bases identical to TRBD2. The J segment lost 6 bases and the V segment lost 5 bases, leaving 6 bases of the junction unmatched. CDR1 is ENHRY and CDR2 is SYGVKD in the germline V gene. The CDR3 covers 14 residues. The CDR3 reads CAISFTSGSVEQYF. The CDR3 DNA reads TGTGCCATCAGTTTCACTAGCGGGAGTGTCGAGCAGTACTTC.

The chain uses TRBV2 and TRBJ2-1; 7 positions agree with TRBD1. This CDR3 has 15 amino acids. Germline values: CDR1 SNHLY, CDR2 FYNNEI. V lost 7 bases and J lost 10; bases outside the gene matches: 16. The CDR3 DNA sequence: TGTGCCAGCACCCGATTGGGAACCCAGGGGGACGAGCAGTTCTTC. It is translated as CASTRLGTQGDEQFF.

This clonotype was seen ten or more times. This sequence joins TRBV18 and TRBJ2-5, with D possibly matching TRBD1 (5 bases). CDR3 size: 15 residues. Germline lookup yields CDR1 KGHSH and CDR2 LQKENI. V was shortened by 3 bases and J by 7 bases, with 18 bases between the two germline ends. In nucleotides, the CDR3 is TGTGCCAGCTCACCGGGCAATCAGGGTTACGGGACCCAGTACTTC. This translates into CASSPGNQGYGTQYF.

Of note for this clonotype: Being one base from a much bigger clone, this may be a read error. The chain uses TRBV29-1 and TRBJ2-3; 10 bases map to TRBD2. V shed 7 bases and J 4 bases; nucleotides not matched to a gene: 5. The CDR3 spans 13 residues. Per the germline V gene, CDR1 is SQVTM and CDR2 is ANQGSEA. CDR3 DNA: TGCAGCGAAGCTAGCGGGAGTGCAGATACGCAGTATTTT. It specifies CSEASGSADTQYF.

In this sample, this clonotype turned up many times. CDR3 sequence: CASSGDVETQYF. The CDR3 DNA follows: TGTGCCAGCAGCGGGGATGTGGAGACCCAGTACTTC. The chain couples TRBV28 to TRBJ2-5, with a tentative D call TRBD2 (5 bases). The V gene lost 6 bases and the J gene lost 5 bases, with 10 bases spanning the gap. The CDR3 length is 12 residues. The germline CDR1 and CDR2 sequences are MDHEN and SYDVKM.

This clonotype was recorded a few times. This rearrangement joins TRBV14 to TRBJ2-5, with TRBD1 identical over 7 bases. Looked up from germline, CDR1 is SGHDN and CDR2 is FVKESK. The CDR3 is 17 residues long. With 1 base clipped from V and 1 base from J, the junction kept 9 bases outside the gene matches. Here the CDR3 DNA reads TGTGCCAGCAGCCAAGCTCCTCCCGACAGGGTCCAAGAGACCCAGTACTTC. This gives the protein CASSQAPPDRVQETQYF.

As concerns this clonotype: Since a much larger clone is just one base distant, this may be a read error. The chain recombines TRBV20-1 with TRBJ1-1, with 7 bases lining up with TRBD1. The junction had 16 bases not matched to a gene; V was cut back by 8 bases and J by 7 bases. The CDR3 covers 14 residues. Germline CDR1 is DFQATT and CDR2 is SNEGSKA (reference sequence). The CDR3: CSTPRQGGGGEAFF. For the CDR3, the DNA is TGCAGTACTCCCCGCCAGGGGGGAGGGGGTGAAGCTTTCTTT.

This sequence joins TRBV24-1 and TRBJ2-5; 9 bases agree with TRBD2. Germline V lookup: CDR1 KGHDR, CDR2 SFDVKD. The V and J ends lost 4 bases and 5 bases, in that order; junction bases with no gene match: 19. CDR3 length equals 19 residues. The CDR3: CATSESRASAGGPRETQYF. The CDR3, as DNA: TGTGCCACCAGTGAATCCCGGGCTTCTGCGGGAGGGCCTAGGGAGACCCAGTACTTC.

This clonotype was detected many times. This chain links TRBV24-1 with TRBJ1-1; TRBD1 might be the D (5 bases). V was clipped by 9 bases and J by 3 bases, with 13 bases between them. CDR1 and CDR2 from the germline V gene are KGHDR and SFDVKD. The CDR3 spans 13 residues. In nucleotides, the CDR3 is TGTGCCACCCGTGGGCCAGGGTACACTGAAGCTTTCTTT. It is translated as CATRGPGYTEAFF.

This clonotype was detected ten times or more. V gene TRBV7-9 combines with J gene TRBJ1-2; the D gene is possibly TRBD1 (5 bases). From germline, CDR1 is SEHNR and CDR2 FQNEAQ (reference sequence). With 5 bases removed from V and 2 bases from J, the gap between germline ends came to 12 bases. This CDR3 has 14 residues. The CDR3 DNA follows: TGTGCCAGCAGCAAGGGACCGCGAAACTATGGCTACACCTTC. Encoded protein: CASSKGPRNYGYTF.

This clonotype has ten or more counts. This chain links TRBV2 with TRBJ1-5, with 8 bases identical to TRBD1. The junction had 11 bases not matched to a gene; V was cut back by 5 bases and J by 5 bases. The germline V gene has CDR1 SNHLY and CDR2 FYNNEI. This CDR3 contains 16 residues. The CDR3 DNA sequence: TGTGCCAGCAGTCCCGGGACGACAGGGGCATATCAGCCCCAGCATTTT. Protein: CASSPGTTGAYQPQHF.

This clonotype was observed a handful of times. The chain links TRBV5-1 to TRBJ1-1, with 8 positions matching TRBD1. The CDR3 is 14 residues long. Germline trimming cut 4 bases from V and 4 bases from J; bases unmatched to any gene: 6. The germline V gene encodes CDR1 SGHRS and CDR2 YFSETQ. In DNA form, the CDR3 reads TGCGCCAGCAGCCCCGGTACAGGGGGCACTGAAGCTTTCTTT. It translates to CASSPGTGGTEAFF.

This clonotype was counted at least ten times. Germline is not matched at one junction end, which may reflect a read error. The rearrangement links TRBV7-2 to TRBJ1-1, with unresolved D. Germline V gene sequence: CDR1 SGHTA, CDR2 FQGNSA. The CDR3 length is 13 residues. CDR3 in amino acids: CASRLVGGILAFF. In DNA, the CDR3 is TGTGCCAGCAGATTAGTGGGTGGGATCCTAGCTTTCTTT.

About this clonotype itself: A much larger clone is a single base away; this may be a read error. The chain uses TRBV11-2 and TRBJ2-2, with 9 bases fitting TRBD1. The germline V gene encodes CDR1 SGHAT and CDR2 FQNNGV. The CDR3 contains 19 residues. The CDR3 loop is CASSVDWDRALGGTGELFF. In DNA form, the CDR3 reads TGTGCCAGCAGCGTAGACTGGGACAGGGCTCTCGGGGGCACCGGGGAGCTGTTTTTT.

This clonotype was seen repeatedly, ten times or more. J is TRBJ2-3 and V is TRBV20-1; TRBD2 aligns across 14 bases. The CDR3 extends over 15 amino acids. Germline-derived CDR1 and CDR2 are DFQATT and SNEGSKA (reference sequence). V lost 3 bases and J lost 4; bases outside the gene matches: 3. CDR3 sequence: CSASGTSGGADTQYF. The CDR3 DNA sequence: TGCAGTGCTAGTGGGACTAGCGGGGGCGCAGATACGCAGTATTTT.